Listed below are T cell receptor beta chains from one sample, sequenced in a study of blood T cell repertoires in COVID-19. Produced via immunoSEQ multiplex PCR; TCRdb's table is partial and in-frame only. The data contain about 160,000 clones, 81% of them seen just once; the ten biggest clones take up 9.5% to 12%. The sample was peripheral blood. These receptors were collected from a man aged 55 to 70 with active or convalescent COVID-19. The CDR3 runs from the conserved cysteine through the conserved F or W. D genes are given only for firm matches. Clone size is shown for a subset of rows, as once, few, many or a class of expanded clone.

d_gene	abundance	j_gene	v_gene	CDR3aa	CDR3nt
.	.	TRBJ1-5	TRBV7-8	CASSLGRLTTQHF	TGTGCCAGCAGCTTAGGCCGGTTAACGACCCAGCATTTT
TRBD1	.	TRBJ2-2	TRBV5-1	CASSFGAGGAGTGELFF	TGCGCCAGCAGCTTTGGCGCAGGGGGCGCGGGCACCGGGGAGCTGTTTTTT
TRBD1	few	TRBJ2-4	TRBV6-6	CASRPGTGGNIQYF	TGTGCCAGCAGACCCGGGACAGGGGGGAACATTCAGTACTTC
TRBD2	.	TRBJ2-5	TRBV6-5	CASSYSLPGGIETQYF	TGTGCCAGCAGTTACTCATTGCCGGGGGGGATAGAGACCCAGTACTTC
.	.	TRBJ1-3	TRBV10-3	CAIRRQAGNTIYF	TGTGCCATCCGCCGACAGGCTGGAAACACCATATATTTT
.	few	TRBJ1-4	TRBV7-2	CASSFRGTTNEKLFF	TGTGCCAGCAGCTTTCGGGGAACTACTAATGAAAAACTGTTTTTT
TRBD2	.	TRBJ2-7	TRBV6-5	CASSYAGGEQYF	TGTGCCAGCAGTTACGCGGGGGGCGAGCAGTACTTC
TRBD2	once	TRBJ2-7	TRBV7-3	CASSLAPGTSGGEQYF	TGTGCCAGCAGCTTAGCTCCCGGGACTAGCGGGGGTGAGCAGTACTTC
.	.	TRBJ1-5	TRBV6-4	CASSPPGINQPQHF	TGTGCCAGCAGTCCCCCAGGGATCAATCAGCCCCAGCATTTT
.	few	TRBJ2-3	TRBV11-2	CASSLGRNTDTQYF	TGTGCCAGCAGCTTAGGCAGGAATACAGATACGCAGTATTTT
TRBD1	.	TRBJ1-6	TRBV2	CAGRGQGNSPLHF	TGTGCCGGACGGGGACAGGGAAATTCACCCCTCCACTTT
.	few	TRBJ2-2	TRBV10-3	CAIKGGAESNTGELFF	TGTGCCATCAAGGGGGGGGCGGAGTCGAACACCGGGGAGCTGTTTTTT
TRBD1	few	TRBJ1-2	TRBV27	CASSSNRGLSGYTF	TGTGCCAGCAGTTCCAACAGGGGGTTGAGTGGCTACACCTTC
.	.	TRBJ1-3	TRBV10-1	CASSGTLGLGNTIYF	TGCGCCAGCAGTGGAACGTTGGGCCTCGGAAACACCATATATTTT
.	.	TRBJ1-1	TRBV7-2	CASSLDQGTEAFF	TGTGCCAGCAGCTTAGATCAGGGTACTGAAGCTTTCTTT
.	.	TRBJ1-2	TRBV7-2	CASSLAGAGGYTF	TGTGCCAGCAGCTTAGCGGGGGCTGGGGGCTACACCTTC
.	few	TRBJ2-1	TRBV5-6	CASSFGTAGADEQFF	TGTGCCAGCAGCTTCGGGACGGCGGGGGCCGATGAGCAGTTCTTC
.	.	TRBJ1-1	TRBV6-2/TRBV6-3	CASSRGGRETEAFF	TGTGCCAGCAGTCGCGGGGGGCGAGAGACTGAAGCTTTCTTT
TRBD1	few	TRBJ1-3	TRBV15	CATRSGTAEPNLRNTIYF	TGTGCCACCAGGTCCGGGACAGCGGAACCTAACCTTAGAAACACCATATATTTT
TRBD2	.	TRBJ2-7	TRBV28	CASRPTSGRSLAGSYEQYF	TGTGCCAGCAGGCCGACTAGCGGGAGGTCTCTCGCCGGATCCTACGAGCAGTACTTC